This TCR beta chain was captured in a study of shared clonotypes between healthy human individuals. Study details: For every donor, three CD4 naive, three CD4 memory, two CD8 naive and one CD8 memory plates were used.

On this clone: Its antigen is as yet unknown.

CDR1 is SQVTM and CDR2 is ANQGSEA in the germline V gene. The CDR3 sequence is 14 residues long. Trimming pared 0 bases from V and 6 bases from J, leaving 14 bases between. The protocol was immunoSEQ multiplex PCR, while the TCRdb copy is restricted to in-frame clones and leaves out a portion. The sample contains approximately 2,000,000 clones, just over 90% of which appear only once. The naive CD8 population came from CD45RO-negative cells selected for CCR7, without terminally differentiated effector memory CD45RA+ cells. Overall study results and limits: Sharing of clonotypes among donors was expected to vary with sequencing depth. Researchers sampled blood only, noting tissue repertoires likely differ. Memory subsets generally showed lower estimated richness than naive subsets.

Sequences were obtained from naive CD8+ T cells from PBMCs. J is TRBJ1-1 and V is TRBV29-1, with TRBD1 as a possible D gene (5 bases). This TCR came from a young man in good health. Some clones in this sample may be carry-over from other donors' samples. The chain's CDR3 is CSVEDRGVGPEAFF. CDR3 sequence (DNA): TGCAGCGTTGAAGATCGGGGAGTGGGACCTGAAGCTTTCTTT.